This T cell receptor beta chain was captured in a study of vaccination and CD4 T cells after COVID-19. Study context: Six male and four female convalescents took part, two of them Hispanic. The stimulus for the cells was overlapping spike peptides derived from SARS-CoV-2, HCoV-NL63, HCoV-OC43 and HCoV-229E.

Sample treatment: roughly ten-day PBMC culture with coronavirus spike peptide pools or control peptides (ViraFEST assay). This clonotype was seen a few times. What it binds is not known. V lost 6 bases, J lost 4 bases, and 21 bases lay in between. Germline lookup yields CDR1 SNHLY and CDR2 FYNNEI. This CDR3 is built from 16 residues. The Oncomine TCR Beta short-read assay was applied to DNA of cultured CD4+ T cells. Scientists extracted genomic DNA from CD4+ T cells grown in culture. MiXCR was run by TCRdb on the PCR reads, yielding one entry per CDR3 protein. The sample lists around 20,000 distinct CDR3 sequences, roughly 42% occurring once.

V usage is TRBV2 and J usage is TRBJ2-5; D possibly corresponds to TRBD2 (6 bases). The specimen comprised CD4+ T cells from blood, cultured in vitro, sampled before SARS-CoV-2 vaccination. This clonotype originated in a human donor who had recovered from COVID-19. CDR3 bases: TGTGCCAGCAGCCCCAGGGACTGGCCCCCCAGAGAGACCCAGTACTTC. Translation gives CASSPRDWPPRETQYF.